Sequencing of this TCR beta chain was carried out in a study of Ad26.COV2.S vaccination and SARS-CoV-2 variants. This clone appeared once. The target antigen is unknown. The sample has other DNA sequences that encode this CDR3 too. Study results and limitations: Ad26.COV2.S recipients had broader spike-specific TCRs (P = 0.0014).

This table comes from immunoSEQ multiplex PCR, and its TCRdb copy is limited to in-frame clones, with some not included. In the table there are roughly 100,000 clones, around 82% of which are singletons. This clonotype was obtained from a human donor who had recovered from COVID-19. The input for sequencing was peripheral blood, taken after recovery from COVID-19.

The CDR3 DNA is TGTGCCAGCAGCGTTGGCGGTAGCACAGATACGCAGTATTTT. Translated, it gives CASSVGGSTDTQYF. The J gene is TRBJ2-3, the V gene TRBV6-4; D is undetermined. CDR3 length: 14 amino acids. Germline V CDR1 and CDR2: MRHNA, SNTAGT. V was trimmed by 6 bases and J by 0 bases, leaving 10 bases between them.